This TCR beta chain came from a study of OX40 agonist ivuxolimab in advanced cancers. Libraries were prepared by immunoSEQ multiplex PCR; TCRdb keeps only in-frame clonotypes and omits some of them. The sample holds about 90,000 clones; less than 95% are singletons and the top ten take approximately 8.4%. CDR1 and CDR2 (germline): SNHLY, FYNNEI. This CDR3 region has 14 residues. V lost 8 bases, J lost 5 bases, and 6 bases stayed unmatched. The V call is TRBV2, the J call TRBJ2-5; 12 bases match TRBD1. This sequence originates from an adult with an advanced solid tumor such as melanoma, head and neck, liver or kidney cancer. The specimen comprised CD4+ or CD8+ T cells sorted from blood, sampled in a trial of the OX40 agonist ivuxolimab. CDR3 in amino acids: CASQGDRGPETQYF. Here the CDR3 DNA reads TGTGCCAGCCAGGGGGACAGGGGGCCGGAGACCCAGTACTTC.